These 26 T cell receptor beta chains were all obtained from the same sample, sequenced in a study of T cells in Graves' hyperthyroidism and ophthalmopathy. Amplification of TCR beta CDR3 regions was performed using RNA transcripts as template. The primer set for the first-round RT-PCR of the TCR CDR3 was HTBI. TCRdb processed the multiplex PCR reads anew with MiXCR; each CDR3 protein has one entry. The data show around 350,000 distinct CDR3 sequences, about 18% seen once. The sequenced material came from blood. These receptors all stem from a woman under 30 with Graves' hyperthyroidism.

This clonotype was observed at least ten times. The chain is built from TRBV7-9 and TRBJ1-1, with D perhaps matching TRBD1 (6 bases). The germline gives CDR1 SEHNR, CDR2 FQNEAQ (reference sequence). This CDR3 is 15 amino acids long. Trimming shortened V by 5 bases and J by 6 bases, and 19 bases separated the two germline ends. CDR3 amino acids: CASSPGTGKVPEAFF. For the CDR3, the DNA is TGTGCCAGCAGCCCCGGAACAGGGAAGGTCCCTGAAGCTTTCTTT.

This clonotype was detected ten times or more. The chain uses TRBV6-1 and TRBJ1-1; no clear D gene. Germline V gene lookup returns CDR1 MNHNS and CDR2 SASEGT. This CDR3 spans 15 amino acids. V was shortened by 2 bases and J by 1 base, with 11 bases between the two germline ends. Written as DNA, the CDR3 is TGTGCCAGCAGTGAATGGAGGTTGGGGAACACTGAAGCTTTCTTT. As protein: CASSEWRLGNTEAFF.

This clonotype was seen repeatedly, ten times or more. V usage is TRBV2 and J usage is TRBJ2-7; 9 nucleotides agree with TRBD1. Germline V gives CDR1 SNHLY, CDR2 FYNNEI. V was pared by 5 bases and J by 5 bases, with 7 bases of the junction left unmatched. The CDR3 has 14 residues. CDR3 protein: CASSSRTGADEQYF. CDR3 DNA sequence: TGTGCCAGCAGTTCGCGGACAGGGGCGGACGAGCAGTACTTC.

This clonotype has a count of ten or more. The chain combines TRBV6-2 or TRBV6-3 with TRBJ2-5; tentatively, D is TRBD1 or TRBD2 (6 bases each). The ends were cut back, 6 bases at V and 9 bases at J, with 14 bases in the middle. The CDR3 extends over 12 amino acids. The germline V gene has CDR1 MNHEY and CDR2 SVGEGT. This chain's CDR3 is CASSHGGEAQYF. The CDR3, as DNA: TGTGCCAGCAGCCACGGGGGCGAGGCCCAGTACTTC.

Many counts were recorded for this clonotype. The chain recombines TRBV27 with TRBJ2-2; D ambiguous. Germline assignment: CDR1 MNHEY and CDR2 SMNVEV (reference sequence). V lost 0 bases and J 6 bases, leaving 8 bases between the germline ends. This CDR3 contains 14 residues. CDR3 residues: CASSLSWSAGELFF. CDR3 sequence (DNA): TGTGCCAGCAGTTTATCTTGGTCGGCCGGGGAGCTGTTTTTT.

There are many counts of this clonotype. This chain uses TRBV5-1 with TRBJ2-1; 7 bases align to TRBD1. Germline V lookup: CDR1 SGHRS, CDR2 YFSETQ. This CDR3 region has 13 residues. V was pared by 6 bases and J by 7 bases, with 7 bases of the junction left unmatched. This CDR3 reads CASTLGGLNEQFF. The CDR3 DNA sequence: TGCGCCAGCACTTTAGGGGGCTTAAATGAGCAGTTCTTC.

This clonotype was recorded many times. The V gene is TRBV20-1, the J gene TRBJ1-1, with a weak D call TRBD1 (5 bases). From germline, CDR1 is DFQATT and CDR2 SNEGSKA (reference sequence). This CDR3 comprises 12 residues. Between the trimmed V and J ends, which lost 2 bases and 4 bases, there was a span of 8 bases. This chain's CDR3 is CSARQGFTEAFF. The CDR3 DNA follows: TGCAGTGCTAGACAGGGATTCACTGAAGCTTTCTTT.

This clonotype was observed at least ten times. The V gene is TRBV4-1, the J gene TRBJ2-6; D may be TRBD1 (5 bases). The CDR3 covers 16 residues. V lost 0 bases to trimming and J lost 5 bases, with 11 bases between them. The germline CDR1 and CDR2 sequences are MGHRA and YSYEKL. CDR3 in amino acids: CASSQDVRGWANVLTF. The CDR3 region has the DNA TGCGCCAGCAGCCAAGATGTAAGGGGCTGGGCCAACGTCCTGACTTTC.

Only one count was recorded for this clonotype. The V and J genes are TRBV12-3 or TRBV12-4 and TRBJ1-5, with D perhaps TRBD1 (6 bases). Trimming cost V 5 bases and J 7 bases, with 12 bases left between them. The CDR3 consists of 13 residues. CDR3 sequence: CASSTGQFQPQHF. CDR3 nucleotides: TGTGCCAGCAGTACTGGACAGTTCCAGCCCCAGCATTTT.

Many counts were recorded for this clonotype. The chain couples TRBV6-1 to TRBJ2-7, with D possibly matching TRBD2 (5 bases). The CDR3 spans 12 residues. The germline V gene encodes CDR1 MNHNS and CDR2 SASEGT. Trimming took off 6 bases at V and 4 bases at J, with 10 bases between the two ends. This CDR3 reads CASSQDLYEQYF. The CDR3 region has the DNA TGTGCCAGCAGCCAGGACTTATACGAGCAGTACTTC.

At least ten counts were recorded for this clonotype. This rearrangement joins TRBV11-2 to TRBJ2-5, with D possibly being TRBD2 (6 bases). The CDR3 spans 17 residues. Germline V gene data show CDR1 as SGHAT and CDR2 as FQNNGV. Between the trimmed V and J ends, which lost 6 bases and 5 bases, there was a span of 25 bases. CDR3 coding DNA: TGTGCCAGCAGTCCTCGTGGGGGGACGACGGCGGGGGAGACCCAGTACTTC. As protein: CASSPRGGTTAGETQYF.

Many counts were recorded for this clonotype. The rearrangement joins TRBV20-1 to TRBJ2-5; maybe TRBD2 (5 bases). Deletions cut 1 base from V and 7 bases from J, with 10 bases between. This CDR3 has 12 amino acids. Germline CDR1 is DFQATT and CDR2 is SNEGSKA (reference sequence). As DNA, the CDR3 is TGCAGTGCTAGAGGGCGGAGGTGGACCCAGTACTTC. Amino acid sequence: CSARGRRWTQYF.

This clonotype was observed many times. V and J are TRBV20-1 and TRBJ2-7; D unclear. CDR3 length: 13 amino acids. The ends were cut back, 0 bases at V and 5 bases at J, with 11 bases in the middle. Germline CDR1 and CDR2: DFQATT and SNEGSKA (reference sequence). In DNA, the CDR3 is TGCAGTGCTAGAGATCAAGCGCGAGACGAGCAGTACTTC. It yields the protein CSARDQARDEQYF.

The table lists this clonotype with many counts. The chain combines TRBV10-3 with TRBJ1-5; TRBD1 matches 9 bases. The J segment lost 11 bases and the V segment lost 4 bases, leaving 15 bases of the junction unmatched. Germline CDR1 reads ENHRY; CDR2 reads SYGVKD. This CDR3 is built from 16 residues. DNA of the CDR3: TGTGCCATCAGTGGGACAGGGGCCCCTCTTTTTTTGGCCCAGCATTTT. The encoded protein is CAISGTGAPLFLAQHF.

CDR3 loop: CASSHTDGYTF. CDR3 sequence (DNA): TGTGCCAGCAGCCACACAGATGGCTACACCTTC. The chain uses TRBV19 and TRBJ1-2, with D unresolved. Germline CDR1 reads LNHDA; CDR2 reads SQIVND (reference sequence). Trimming shortened V by 9 bases and J by 6 bases, and 11 bases separated the two germline ends. This CDR3 is 11 amino acids long.

The gene calls are TRBV20-1 and TRBJ1-5; tentatively, D is TRBD1 (6 bases). The CDR3 spans 15 residues. CDR1 is DFQATT and CDR2 is SNEGSKA in the germline V gene (reference sequence). Trimming took 5 bases from V and 4 from J, leaving 18 bases between them. The CDR3 region is CSASTQGSGNQPQHF. The DNA for the CDR3 is TGCAGTGCTTCTACACAGGGCTCGGGGAATCAGCCCCAGCATTTT.

This clonotype was detected ten times or more. CDR3 residues: CASSLEGLETQYF. The CDR3 coding sequence is TGTGCCAGCAGTTTAGAGGGGTTGGAGACCCAGTACTTC. The rearrangement joins TRBV28 to TRBJ2-5; perhaps D is TRBD1 or TRBD2 (5 bases each). Trimming stripped 2 bases from V and 5 bases from J, with 9 bases between. The germline V gene has CDR1 MDHEN and CDR2 SYDVKM. This CDR3 contains 13 residues.

On this clonotype itself: A read error may account for a junction end that differs from germline. The genes are TRBV2 and TRBJ2-6; TRBD1 might be the D (5 bases). Per germline, CDR1 SNHLY and CDR2 FYNNEI. The CDR3 contains 14 residues. As DNA, the CDR3 is TGTGCCAGCAGGGGCCCCGGTGGGGCCAACGTCCCGACTTTC. Translated, it gives CASRGPGGANVPTF.

Concerning this clonotype: A much larger clone sits a single nucleotide away, making a read error possible. This sequence joins TRBV2 and TRBJ2-7; 12 bases are a match to TRBD2. Germline CDR1 is SNHLY and CDR2 is FYNNEI. CDR3 length: 16 residues. CDR3 residues: CASSLTSGGPSYEHYF. The DNA for the CDR3 is TGTGCCAGCAGCCTAACTAGCGGGGGGCCATCCTACGAGCACTACTTC.

In this sample, this clonotype turned up many times. The V gene is TRBV20-1, the J gene TRBJ1-5, with D tentatively TRBD1 (5 bases). Germline V gene lookup returns CDR1 DFQATT and CDR2 SNEGSKA (reference sequence). Trimming removed 7 bases from V and 5 bases from J, with 12 bases in between. The CDR3 loop spans 12 amino acids. The CDR3 DNA reads TGCAGTGTCGGGGGGTGGGATCAGCCCCAGCATTTT. Translation gives CSVGGWDQPQHF.

This clonotype has ten or more counts. The V and J genes are TRBV6-1 and TRBJ1-2; D uncertain. The CDR3 loop spans 13 amino acids. Trimming cost V 5 bases and J 8 bases, with 15 bases left between them. From germline, CDR1 is MNHNS and CDR2 SASEGT. CDR3 protein: CASSKTYKDGYTF. The CDR3 coding sequence is TGTGCCAGCAGTAAGACATACAAGGACGGCTACACCTTC.

This chain links TRBV6-1 with TRBJ2-5; 8 bases map to TRBD1. Germline V CDR1 and CDR2: MNHNS, SASEGT. CDR3 length: 14 residues. The junction had 3 bases not matched to a gene; V was cut back by 3 bases and J by 3 bases. This CDR3 is CASSDLDREETQYF. The CDR3 nucleotides read TGTGCCAGCAGTGATTTGGACAGGGAAGAGACCCAGTACTTC.

The V gene is TRBV12-3 or TRBV12-4, the J gene TRBJ1-1, with 9 bases aligning to TRBD1. V trimming: 6 bases; J trimming: 3 bases; junction bases outside the gene matches: 5. This CDR3 region has 14 residues. The CDR3 bases are TGTGCCAGCAGCCGGGGGACAGGGTACACTGAAGCTTTCTTT. It specifies CASSRGTGYTEAFF.

This clonotype was picked up a small number of times. The J gene is TRBJ2-5, the V gene TRBV14; D possibly corresponds to TRBD2 (6 bases). The CDR3 extends over 13 amino acids. V dropped 4 bases and J dropped 5 bases, with 11 bases sitting between them. Germline assignment: CDR1 SGHDN and CDR2 FVKESK. CDR3 amino acids: CASSLLATETQYF. The CDR3 nucleotides are TGTGCCAGCAGCCTTCTAGCGACCGAGACCCAGTACTTC.

This clonotype was counted ten times or more. The chain joins TRBV2 to TRBJ2-7; tentatively, D is TRBD1 or TRBD2 (6 bases each). The CDR3 is 11 amino acids. CDR1 is SNHLY and CDR2 is FYNNEI in the germline V gene. V was pared by 6 bases and J by 10 bases, with 13 bases between. The DNA of the CDR3 is TGTGCCAGCAGGCGGGACATCGAACAGTACTTC. Residues: CASRRDIEQYF.

This clonotype has ten or more counts. The chain uses TRBV24-1 and TRBJ2-2; D call uncertain. V lost 12 bases to trimming and J lost 6 bases, with 10 bases between them. Germline V gene sequence: CDR1 KGHDR, CDR2 SFDVKD. The CDR3 runs to 11 residues. The CDR3 DNA reads TGTGCCGTTTACCCAGCCGGGGAGCTGTTTTTT. It encodes CAVYPAGELFF.